A selection of T cell receptor beta chains follows, all from one sample in a study of blood T cell repertoires in COVID-19. Sequencing used immunoSEQ multiplex PCR; TCRdb keeps in-frame clones, though not all of them. The sample shows about 160,000 clones, 78% of them seen only once. The sequenced sample was peripheral blood. All receptors come from a woman of 80 years or more with acute or convalescent COVID-19. Each CDR3 is given with its conserved first and last residue. A D gene is named only where the DNA matches it firmly. Expanded clones are given a class, and other clones once, few, many or no size at all.

>.|once|TRBV20-1|TRBJ2-1
CSASGGQTGSYNEQFF
TGCAGTGCAAGTGGGGGCCAAACAGGTTCCTACAATGAGCAGTTCTTC
>.|.|TRBV28|TRBJ2-7
CASSSFRDTVRYEQYF
TGTGCCAGCAGTTCCTTCCGGGACACCGTCCGCTACGAGCAGTACTTC
>TRBD1|.|TRBV6-5|TRBJ1-3
CASSYRTGVSGNTIYF
TGTGCCAGCAGTTACCGGACAGGGGTCTCTGGAAACACCATATATTTT
>.|.|TRBV11-2|TRBJ2-1
CASSQGGATSSYNEQFF
TGTGCCAGCAGCCAGGGGGGCGCCACGAGCTCCTACAATGAGCAGTTCTTC
>TRBD1|.|TRBV7-6|TRBJ2-2
CASRTGTGGTGELFF
TGTGCCAGCAGGACCGGGACAGGAGGGACCGGGGAGCTGTTTTTT
>TRBD1|.|TRBV6-2/TRBV6-3|TRBJ1-2
CASSGLTGADYGYTF
TGTGCCAGCAGTGGCTTGACAGGGGCTGACTATGGCTACACCTTC
>TRBD1|.|TRBV28|TRBJ1-2
CASSGTAAGGYTF
TGTGCCAGCAGTGGGACAGCCGCGGGTGGCTACACCTTC
>TRBD1|.|TRBV3-1/TRBV3-2|TRBJ2-7
CASSLGGTGNYEQYF
TGTGCCAGCAGCCTCGGGGGGACAGGGAACTACGAGCAGTACTTC
>.|.|TRBV6-5|TRBJ1-1
CASKGGGGTEAFF
TGTGCCAGCAAGGGAGGGGGGGGCACTGAAGCTTTCTTT
>TRBD1|.|TRBV2|TRBJ2-3
CASSPQGASTDTQYF
TGTGCCAGCAGTCCACAGGGGGCTAGCACAGATACGCAGTATTTT
>.|few|TRBV5-1|TRBJ2-1
CASSFQRGRDEQFF
TGCGCCAGCAGCTTTCAAAGGGGGAGGGATGAGCAGTTCTTC
>.|.|TRBV7-2|TRBJ1-5
CASSLGPGSNQPQHF
TGTGCCAGCAGCTTAGGGCCGGGGAGCAATCAGCCCCAGCATTTT
>TRBD1|.|TRBV5-5|TRBJ1-3
CASRQGAFPGNTIYF
TGTGCCAGCAGACAGGGGGCCTTCCCTGGAAACACCATATATTTT
>TRBD1|.|TRBV20-1|TRBJ1-6
CSASLGGQGISPLHF
TGCAGTGCGAGTCTGGGCGGACAGGGAATTTCACCCCTCCACTTT
>TRBD1|.|TRBV5-1|TRBJ1-5
CASSLMGQGGQPQHF
TGCGCCAGCAGCTTAATGGGACAGGGCGGACAGCCCCAGCATTTT
>TRBD2|.|TRBV20-1|TRBJ2-3
CSASISGTTDTQYF
TGCAGTGCTAGTATTAGCGGGACCACAGATACGCAGTATTTT
>.|.|TRBV4-1|TRBJ1-5
CASSRVSGGQYSNQPQHF
TGCGCCAGCAGCCGAGTAAGCGGGGGCCAATATAGCAATCAGCCCCAGCATTTT
>.|.|TRBV5-4|TRBJ2-3
CASRQGFSTDTQYF
TGTGCCAGCAGACAGGGATTTAGCACAGATACGCAGTATTTT
>.|few|TRBV27|TRBJ2-2
CASGRGWTGELFF
TGTGCCAGCGGCAGGGGTTGGACCGGGGAGCTGTTTTTT
>.|.|TRBV30|TRBJ2-1
CAWTGGRGYNEQFF
TGTGCCTGGACCGGGGGACGGGGCTACAATGAGCAGTTCTTC
>.|once|TRBV19|TRBJ1-2
CASSIGLGGIENYGYTF
TGTGCCAGTAGTATTGGCCTCGGGGGGATAGAAAACTATGGCTACACCTTC
>.|.|TRBV6-6|TRBJ1-2
CASSYSDGGLDYGYTF
TGTGCCAGCAGTTACTCGGACGGGGGGCTTGACTATGGCTACACCTTC
>.|.|TRBV30|TRBJ2-2
CAWTRVLRSGELFF
TGTGCCTGGACCCGGGTTTTGAGGTCCGGGGAGCTGTTTTTT
>.|once|TRBV18|TRBJ1-1
CASSPPPHGAEAFF
TGTGCCAGCTCACCTCCGCCCCACGGGGCTGAAGCTTTCTTT
>.|.|TRBV21-1|TRBJ1-5
CASSKEGDRGAQPQHF
TGTGCCAGCAGCAAAGAGGGGGACAGGGGAGCTCAGCCCCAGCATTTT
>.|.|TRBV30|TRBJ1-5
CAWSRQGNQPQHF
TGTGCCTGGAGTAGGCAGGGGAATCAGCCCCAGCATTTT
>TRBD1|.|TRBV19|TRBJ1-2
CASREGGGGNYGYTF
TGTGCCAGTAGGGAAGGAGGGGGCGGTAACTATGGCTACACCTTC
>.|.|TRBV5-5|TRBJ1-2
CASSLGGGPDYGYTF
TGTGCCAGCAGCTTGGGTGGAGGCCCTGACTATGGCTACACCTTC
>TRBD2|.|TRBV5-4|TRBJ2-5
CASSLRLAGEETQYF
TGTGCCAGCAGCTTACGTTTAGCGGGAGAAGAGACCCAGTACTTC
>.|.|TRBV5-1|TRBJ1-3
CASSLGVKGNTIYF
TGCGCCAGCAGCTTGGGAGTAAAGGGAAACACCATATATTTT
>TRBD1|.|TRBV18|TRBJ1-6
CASSLGQGLSPLHF
TGTGCCAGCTCACTAGGACAGGGGCTTTCACCCCTCCACTTT
>.|.|TRBV5-4|TRBJ1-6
CASSLRGASNSPLHF
TGTGCCAGCAGCTTGCGGGGGGCGAGTAATTCACCCCTCCACTTT
>TRBD1|few|TRBV5-1|TRBJ2-5
CASSWGQGQETQYF
TGCGCCAGCAGCTGGGGACAGGGACAAGAGACCCAGTACTTC
>TRBD2|few|TRBV5-1|TRBJ2-2
CASKAGGIGTGELFF
TGCGCCAGCAAAGCGGGGGGCATCGGGACCGGGGAGCTGTTTTTT
>.|.|TRBV30|TRBJ2-5
CAWSVYAGQETQYF
TGTGCCTGGAGTGTATACGCAGGGCAAGAGACCCAGTACTTC
>.|.|TRBV2|TRBJ2-5
CASNRQAQETQYF
TGTGCCAGCAACCGACAGGCCCAAGAGACCCAGTACTTC
>.|once|TRBV11-3|TRBJ2-2
CASSPVGQWTGELFF
TGTGCCAGCAGCCCTGTGGGGCAGTGGACCGGGGAGCTGTTTTTT
>.|.|TRBV5-1|TRBJ2-3
CASKGLGTQDTQYF
TGCGCCAGCAAGGGATTGGGGACTCAAGATACGCAGTATTTT
>TRBD1|.|TRBV5-1|TRBJ2-1
CASSFGQDNNEQFF
TGCGCCAGCAGCTTCGGACAGGACAACAATGAGCAGTTCTTC
>.|.|TRBV6-5|TRBJ1-1
CASSNSIRGITEAFF
TGTGCCAGCAGTAATTCTATCCGGGGGATCACTGAAGCTTTCTTT
>TRBD1|.|TRBV29-1|TRBJ1-6
CSVAQGQGANSPLHF
TGCAGCGTTGCCCAAGGACAGGGCGCGAATTCACCCCTCCACTTT
>TRBD1|.|TRBV14|TRBJ1-1
CASSQEPGGAYTEAFF
TGTGCCAGCAGCCAAGAACCAGGGGGCGCGTACACTGAAGCTTTCTTT
>.|.|TRBV7-9|TRBJ2-1
CASSLTPISEQFF
TGTGCCAGCAGCTTGACTCCTATCTCTGAGCAGTTCTTC
>TRBD1|few|TRBV30|TRBJ1-6
CAWTGTGESSPLHF
TGTGCCTGGACCGGGACAGGGGAGAGTTCACCCCTCCACTTT
>.|.|TRBV6-6|TRBJ1-1
CASSTQGGDTEAFF
TGTGCCAGCAGTACTCAGGGTGGGGACACTGAAGCTTTCTTT
>.|once|TRBV23-1|TRBJ1-2
CASKAGPLGYTF
TGCGCCAGCAAAGCAGGGCCCCTTGGCTACACCTTC
>TRBD1|.|TRBV9|TRBJ1-3
CASSVLGTASGNTIYF
TGTGCCAGCAGCGTGCTAGGGACAGCCTCTGGAAACACCATATATTTT
>.|.|TRBV19|TRBJ1-3
CASSRPGTYSGNTIYF
TGTGCCAGTAGCCGCCCGGGGACTTATTCGGGAAACACCATATATTTT
>.|.|TRBV18|TRBJ2-1
CASSLRGTVYNEQFF
TGTGCCAGCTCACTACGGGGGACGGTTTACAATGAGCAGTTCTTC
>.|.|TRBV10-1|TRBJ2-1
CASSESRPHEQFF
TGCGCCAGCAGTGAGTCGAGGCCTCATGAGCAGTTCTTC
>.|.|TRBV11-2|TRBJ2-1
CASSSLRGGAYNEQFF
TGTGCCAGCAGCTCCCTCCGCGGCGGGGCCTACAATGAGCAGTTCTTC
>.|.|TRBV7-9|TRBJ1-1
CASSLLGASLNTEAFF
TGTGCCAGCAGCTTGTTAGGGGCTTCTTTGAACACTGAAGCTTTCTTT
>.|once|TRBV19|TRBJ1-1
CASTPTTGTEAFF
TGTGCCAGTACCCCTACCACAGGGACTGAAGCTTTCTTT
>.|.|TRBV19|TRBJ1-5
CASSRAVSAGNQPQHF
TGTGCCAGTAGTCGTGCGGTGTCGGCAGGGAATCAGCCCCAGCATTTT
>TRBD1|.|TRBV24-1|TRBJ2-7
CATSDTDRVEQYF
TGTGCCACCAGTGATACGGACAGGGTCGAGCAGTACTTC
>.|.|TRBV9|TRBJ2-2
CASNRNTGELFF
TGTGCCAGCAACAGGAACACCGGGGAGCTGTTTTTT
>.|.|TRBV12-2|TRBJ2-1
CASRLARMSYNEQFF
TGTGCAAGTCGCTTAGCTCGTATGTCCTACAATGAGCAGTTCTTC
>TRBD2|.|TRBV6-5|TRBJ2-1
CASSSLAGGPGNEQFF
TGTGCCAGCAGTTCCCTAGCGGGGGGGCCTGGGAATGAGCAGTTCTTC
>TRBD2|.|TRBV5-6|TRBJ2-5
CASSSPGLASQETQYF
TGTGCCAGCAGCTCACCGGGACTAGCCTCACAAGAGACCCAGTACTTC